This is a list of T cell receptor beta chains from one sample in a study of cytomegalovirus exposure and HLA in healthy donors. Clones were read by immunoSEQ multiplex PCR, and TCRdb kept only the in-frame ones, dropping some. The profile shows 150,000 to 200,000 clones, around four fifths of them singletons. The specimen was PBMCs. The source is a woman between 35 and 50 years old in good health and CMV-seronegative. Both conserved end residues are part of each CDR3. A D gene is named only where the DNA matches it firmly. A clone size is listed for some rows: how often the clone was seen (once, few, many), or a class if it is expanded.

CDR3aa | CDR3nt | v_gene | abundance | d_gene | j_gene
CASSLGQGGETQYF | TGTGCCAGTAGCCTCGGACAGGGAGGGGAGACCCAGTACTTC | TRBV19 | few | - | TRBJ2-5
CSGWDRQTEAFF | TGCAGCGGGTGGGACAGGCAGACTGAAGCTTTCTTT | TRBV29-1 | - | TRBD1 | TRBJ1-1
CASSGTPSGSWTGELFF | TGTGCCAGCAGCGGGACCCCTAGCGGGAGTTGGACCGGGGAGCTGTTTTTT | TRBV5-4 | few | TRBD2 | TRBJ2-2
CASSRGGTDTQYF | TGTGCCAGCTCAAGGGGAGGAACAGATACGCAGTATTTT | TRBV18 | - | - | TRBJ2-3
CASSDSGTSGGDEQFF | TGTGCCAGCAGTGACTCTGGGACTAGCGGTGGGGATGAGCAGTTCTTC | TRBV6-4 | - | TRBD2 | TRBJ2-1
CASSAQGVGEQYF | TGTGCCAGCAGCGCACAGGGGGTAGGCGAGCAGTACTTC | TRBV7-3 | - | TRBD1 | TRBJ2-7
CAWVSGTSGDGQYF | TGTGCCTGGGTTTCCGGGACTAGCGGGGACGGGCAGTACTTC | TRBV30 | - | TRBD2 | TRBJ2-7
CASSLMGPSSEKLFF | TGTGCCAGCAGCTTAATGGGGCCCTCCAGCGAAAAACTGTTTTTT | TRBV7-3 | medium-sized | - | TRBJ1-4
CASSLGQEPRNQPQHF | TGTGCCAGCAGCCTCGGACAGGAGCCGCGAAATCAGCCCCAGCATTTT | TRBV6-6 | few | TRBD1 | TRBJ1-5
CASSLKIAGGPLDGDTQYF | TGTGCCAGCAGCTTAAAAATAGCGGGAGGGCCTCTCGATGGAGATACGCAGTATTTT | TRBV7-2 | once | TRBD2 | TRBJ2-3
CASSIGVTSGRRTGELFF | TGTGCCAGTAGTATAGGGGTTACTAGCGGGAGACGGACCGGGGAGCTGTTTTTT | TRBV19 | - | TRBD2 | TRBJ2-2
CASSPRPASEQFF | TGTGCCAGCAGCCCGAGGCCCGCCAGTGAGCAGTTCTTC | TRBV7-7 | - | - | TRBJ2-1
CASSLAQGVGTGELFF | TGCGCCAGCAGCTTGGCCCAGGGTGTAGGCACCGGGGAGCTGTTTTTT | TRBV5-1 | few | - | TRBJ2-2
CASSIAPEGEQYF | TGTGCCAGTAGTATCGCCCCGGAGGGCGAGCAGTACTTC | TRBV19 | - | - | TRBJ2-7
CASSSNRGLEQYF | TGTGCCAGCAGCTCAAACAGGGGGCTCGAGCAGTACTTC | TRBV7-3 | - | TRBD1 | TRBJ2-7
CASSLGGQRNEKLFF | TGTGCCAGCAGCTTAGGGGGACAGAGAAATGAAAAACTGTTTTTT | TRBV11-3 | - | TRBD1 | TRBJ1-4
CASSLYTGESYEQYF | TGTGCCAGCAGTTTATATACAGGCGAGTCCTACGAGCAGTACTTC | TRBV27 | - | - | TRBJ2-7
CASSVFRGPGANVLTF | TGTGCCAGCAGCGTGTTCCGGGGTCCTGGGGCCAACGTCCTGACTTTC | TRBV14 | - | - | TRBJ2-6
CASREISYEQYF | TGTGCCAGCAGGGAGATAAGCTACGAGCAGTACTTC | TRBV7-2 | few | - | TRBJ2-7
CAWSLDASNEQFF | TGTGCCTGGAGCCTAGACGCGAGCAATGAGCAGTTCTTC | TRBV30 | - | - | TRBJ2-1
CASSLGPRGIQGTQYF | TGTGCCAGCAGCTTAGGGCCTCGGGGAATTCAAGGGACCCAGTACTTC | TRBV7-6 | - | - | TRBJ2-5
CASSLASTESMNTEAFF | TGTGCCAGCAGCTTGGCATCGACAGAGTCAATGAACACTGAAGCTTTCTTT | TRBV5-6 | - | - | TRBJ1-1
CASSLVGENTEAFF | TGCGCCAGCAGCTTGGTAGGAGAGAACACTGAAGCTTTCTTT | TRBV5-1 | - | - | TRBJ1-1
CASSVRQGGGYTF | TGTGCCAGCAGTGTGAGGCAGGGAGGTGGCTACACCTTC | TRBV6-4 | - | - | TRBJ1-2
CASSVGTSGYNEQFF | TGTGCCAGCAGCGTAGGGACTAGCGGCTACAATGAGCAGTTCTTC | TRBV9 | - | TRBD2 | TRBJ2-1
CASSQEARGLYF | TGCGCCAGCAGTCAGGAGGCCCGGGGACTGTACTTC | TRBV5-1 | - | - | TRBJ2-7
CASSLGTSGSSYNEQFF | TGTGCCAGCAGTTTAGGGACTAGCGGGAGCTCCTACAATGAGCAGTTCTTC | TRBV27 | - | TRBD2 | TRBJ2-1
CASSLPGQLTEAFF | TGTGCCAGCAGTTTGCCGGGACAGCTCACTGAAGCTTTCTTT | TRBV28 | - | TRBD1 | TRBJ1-1
CAISPGRGLLAQYF | TGTGCCATCAGTCCCGGGAGGGGTTTGTTAGCGCAGTATTTT | TRBV10-3 | - | TRBD2 | TRBJ2-3
CASSIDRETEAFF | TGTGCCAGTAGTATCGACAGGGAAACTGAAGCTTTCTTT | TRBV19 | - | TRBD1 | TRBJ1-1
CASSPDSRGLAETQYF | TGTGCCAGTAGTCCCGATTCCAGGGGGTTGGCTGAGACCCAGTACTTC | TRBV19 | - | TRBD1 | TRBJ2-5
CASSSRREGQSYEQYF | TGTGCCAGCAGCTCCCGACGTGAGGGCCAATCCTACGAGCAGTACTTC | TRBV7-7 | - | - | TRBJ2-7
CASSAGDTQYF | TGTGCCAGCAGCGCGGGAGATACGCAGTATTTT | TRBV9 | - | - | TRBJ2-3
CASSHRGGYNEQFF | TGTGCCAGCTCACACCGGGGGGGATACAATGAGCAGTTCTTC | TRBV11-3 | few | TRBD2 | TRBJ2-1
CASSLGPGGGNTIYF | TGTGCCAGCAGCTTAGGACCAGGGGGAGGAAACACCATATATTTT | TRBV7-2 | - | TRBD1 | TRBJ1-3
CASSPGGVQPQHF | TGTGCCAGCAGTCCGGGGGGGGTTCAGCCCCAGCATTTT | TRBV2 | - | - | TRBJ1-5
CASSFSDTGELFF | TGTGCCAGCAGCTTTTCGGACACCGGGGAGCTGTTTTTT | TRBV7-2 | - | - | TRBJ2-2
CASSLGAGGPYEQYF | TGTGCCAGCAGCTTGGGTGCGGGAGGGCCCTACGAGCAGTACTTC | TRBV5-5 | - | TRBD2 | TRBJ2-7
CASSSDTGLYEQYF | TGTGCCAGCAGCTCCGATACAGGGCTCTACGAGCAGTACTTC | TRBV7-2 | few | - | TRBJ2-7
CASSQNPRPGGETQYF | TGCGCCAGCAGCCAAAACCCTCGACCGGGGGGAGAGACCCAGTACTTC | TRBV4-1 | once | TRBD2 | TRBJ2-5
CASSLLDSRGSNQPQHF | TGTGCCAGTAGTCTCCTGGACAGTCGCGGGAGCAATCAGCCCCAGCATTTT | TRBV19 | - | - | TRBJ1-5
CASSVPGQGIDGSPYNEQFF | TGTGCCAGCAGTGTACCGGGACAGGGGATCGACGGGAGTCCCTACAATGAGCAGTTCTTC | TRBV6-1 | - | TRBD1 | TRBJ2-1
CASSEEHYTGELFF | TGTGCCAGCAGTGAAGAGCACTACACCGGGGAGCTGTTTTTT | TRBV6-1 | once | - | TRBJ2-2
CASSLKTVASQPQHF | TGTGCCAGCAGCTTGAAGACAGTTGCGAGCCAGCCCCAGCATTTT | TRBV5-6 | - | - | TRBJ1-5
CASSPSTNGGYEQYF | TGTGCCAGCAGCCCTTCGACTAACGGGGGCTACGAGCAGTACTTC | TRBV11-3 | once | - | TRBJ2-7
CASSLAERTNEKLFF | TGTGCCAGCAGCTTAGCGGAGCGGACTAATGAAAAACTGTTTTTT | TRBV7-8 | - | - | TRBJ1-4
CASSVGTTTDTQYF | TGTGCCAGCAGCGTCGGGACTACCACAGATACGCAGTATTTT | TRBV9 | - | TRBD2 | TRBJ2-3
CASSLGAETQYF | TGTGCCAGCAGCTTAGGGGCAGAGACCCAGTACTTC | TRBV7-9 | - | - | TRBJ2-5
CASSRTGDPNEQFF | TGTGCCAGCTCGCGGACAGGGGACCCCAATGAGCAGTTCTTC | TRBV18 | - | TRBD1 | TRBJ2-1
CASSELRLEEKLFF | TGTGCCAGCAGTGAACTCCGACTTGAAGAAAAACTGTTTTTT | TRBV2 | - | - | TRBJ1-4
CATSSAYLEGGYEQYF | TGTGCCACCAGCAGCGCCTACCTGGAGGGAGGGTACGAGCAGTACTTC | TRBV15 | - | TRBD2 | TRBJ2-7
CASGSGRKEQYF | TGTGCCAGCGGCAGCGGGAGGAAAGAGCAGTACTTC | TRBV6-5 | - | TRBD2 | TRBJ2-7
CASSPYKRTGQANEQFF | TGTGCCAGCAGCCCGTACAAGCGGACAGGGCAAGCCAATGAGCAGTTCTTC | TRBV7-8 | - | TRBD1 | TRBJ2-1